The 25 T cell receptor beta chains reported below all come from one sample, sequenced in a study of cytomegalovirus exposure and HLA in healthy donors. Use of 60 Vbeta and 13 Jbeta primers characterized the PCR. Here immunoSEQ multiplex PCR was the method, and the copy in TCRdb shows in-frame clones only, minus some. The table has some 130,000 clones, 76% seen once. Sequencing was done on a sample of PBMCs. The receptors derive from a man between 40 and 49 years old in good health and CMV-seronegative.

The chain is built from TRBV19 and TRBJ2-4; 7 nucleotides line up with TRBD1. The ends lost 2 bases at V and 7 bases at J; junction bases unmatched: 8. The CDR3 contains 15 residues. The germline V gene encodes CDR1 LNHDA and CDR2 SQIVND (reference sequence). The CDR3: CASSIYSTQGNIQYF. The DNA for the CDR3 is TGTGCCAGTAGTATATATTCCACACAGGGGAACATTCAGTACTTC.

This chain connects TRBV11-2 to TRBJ2-5; D gene uncertain. Germline loops: CDR1 SGHAT, CDR2 FQNNGV. There are 14 residues in the CDR3. The germline V and J ends were trimmed by 0 bases and 4 bases, with 9 bases remaining between them. The CDR3 loop is CASSLDPVPETQYF. The CDR3 nucleotides read TGTGCCAGCAGCTTAGATCCGGTTCCAGAGACCCAGTACTTC.

This chain uses TRBV7-3 with TRBJ1-5, with D maybe TRBD1 (6 bases). Germline CDR1 SGHTA, CDR2 FQGTGA. Trimming left V 5 bases short and J 7 bases short, with 12 bases between. The CDR3 runs 13 residues. CDR3 sequence (DNA): TGTGCCAGCAGCCTTCAGGGGAGACAGCCCCAGCATTTT. It specifies CASSLQGRQPQHF.

This clone was observed a few times. The rearrangement links TRBV5-1 to TRBJ1-1, with 8 bases that match TRBD1. Germline trimming cut 5 bases from V and 2 bases from J; bases unmatched to any gene: 5. Per germline, CDR1 SGHRS and CDR2 YFSETQ. This CDR3 has 14 amino acids. CDR3 DNA sequence: TGCGCCAGCAGGACGGGACAGGTAAACACTGAAGCTTTCTTT. Its protein is CASRTGQVNTEAFF.

The chain joins TRBV7-8 to TRBJ1-4, with a possible D match to TRBD1 (5 bases). This CDR3 has 15 amino acids. With 1 base removed from V and 3 bases from J, the gap between germline ends came to 9 bases. CDR1 is SGHVS, CDR2 FQNEAQ, per germline. The CDR3 DNA follows: TGTGCCAGCAGCTTAGGTTGGGGGGCTAATGAAAAACTGTTTTTT. Its protein product is CASSLGWGANEKLFF.

The gene calls are TRBV25-1 and TRBJ2-4; TRBD1 matches at 9 bases. Trimming at V came to 2 bases and at J to 0 bases, leaving 5 bases not matched to a gene. From germline, CDR1 is MGHDK and CDR2 SYGVNS. This CDR3 has 17 residues. The CDR3 DNA sequence: TGTGCCAGCAGTGAAGAAGGGACAGGGATAGCCAAAAACATTCAGTACTTC. Amino acid sequence: CASSEEGTGIAKNIQYF.

The chain couples TRBV30 to TRBJ2-1, with D possibly matching TRBD1 (6 bases). The ends were cut back, 0 bases at V and 4 bases at J, with 22 bases in the middle. The CDR3 runs 18 residues. Germline CDR1 is GTSNPN and CDR2 is SVGIG (reference sequence). As DNA, the CDR3 is TGTGCCTGGAGTGTTAATCCCCCAGGGGATGAGGGATACAATGAGCAGTTCTTC. Residues: CAWSVNPPGDEGYNEQFF. Full variable domain (outside the CDR3, taken from reference TRBV30 and TRBJ2-1): SQTIHQWPATLVQPVGSPLSLECTVEGTSNPNLYWYRQAAGRGLQLLFYSVGIGQISSEVPQNLSASRPQDRQFILSSKKLLLSDSGFYLCAWSVNPPGDEGYNEQFFGPGTRLTVL.

This clone occurred once. The chain is built from TRBV7-9 and TRBJ2-2; a possible D gene is TRBD1 (5 bases). Germline CDR1 SEHNR, CDR2 FQNEAQ (reference sequence). Trimming took off 4 bases at V and 7 bases at J, with 13 bases between the two ends. The CDR3 runs 14 residues. This CDR3 reads CASSYQGPGGELFF. In nucleotides, the CDR3 is TGTGCCAGCAGCTATCAGGGCCCGGGCGGGGAGCTGTTTTTT.

V is TRBV14 and J is TRBJ1-4; 7 bases are a match to TRBD1. V was pared by 1 base and J by 10 bases, with 6 bases of the junction left unmatched. Germline CDR1 SGHDN, CDR2 FVKESK. The CDR3 length is 14 residues. The CDR3 DNA follows: TGTGCCAGCAGCCAAGCGGGACAGTCTGGAAAACTGTTTTTT. Translating gives CASSQAGQSGKLFF.

This clone has a single count. J is TRBJ1-2 and V is TRBV28, with D unclear. CDR1 MDHEN and CDR2 SYDVKM come from the germline V gene. This CDR3 has 12 residues. Trimming removed 2 bases at V and 8 bases at J, with 9 bases between. In DNA, the CDR3 is TGTGCCAGCAGTTTACACCCCAGGGGCTACACCTTC. Its translation: CASSLHPRGYTF.

This sequence joins TRBV2 and TRBJ1-1; 9 positions match TRBD1. Trimming cost V 5 bases and J 3 bases; bases outside gene matches: 4. The CDR3 contains 14 residues. CDR1 is SNHLY and CDR2 is FYNNEI in the germline V gene. Here the CDR3 reads CASSSTGGYTEAFF. The CDR3 nucleotides are TGTGCCAGCAGTTCCACAGGGGGCTACACTGAAGCTTTCTTT.

Note on this clone: The identical CDR3 is also encoded by other nucleotide sequences in the sample. The chain is built from TRBV5-1 and TRBJ2-3, with 9 bases matching TRBD2. Looked up from germline, CDR1 is SGHRS and CDR2 is YFSETQ. This CDR3 is built from 15 residues. After removal of 0 bases from V and 5 bases from J, the junction contained 4 bases not matched to a gene. In DNA, the CDR3 is TGCGCCAGCAGCTTGGGGGCTAGCGGGGAAGATACGCAGTATTTT. This sequence encodes CASSLGASGEDTQYF. Using reference TRBV5-1 and TRBJ2-3 for the parts outside the CDR3, the full variable domain is KAGVTQTPRYLIKTRGQQVTLSCSPISGHRSVSWYQQTPGQGLQFLFEYFSETQRNKGNFPGRFSGRQFSNSRSEMNVSTLELGDSALYLCASSLGASGEDTQYFGPGTRLTVL.

This chain uses TRBV30 with TRBJ1-4; TRBD1 aligns across 7 bases. The CDR3 is 14 residues long. Germline CDR1 GTSNPN, CDR2 SVGIG (reference sequence). V was clipped by 3 bases and J by 7 bases; unmatched bases: 8. In DNA form, the CDR3 reads TGTGCCTGGAGCACGGGACAGATTTTTGAAAAACTGTTTTTT. Protein: CAWSTGQIFEKLFF.

This chain connects TRBV4-2 to TRBJ2-7; D possibly corresponds to TRBD1 (6 bases). The CDR3 is made up of 16 amino acids. With 0 bases removed from V and 5 bases from J, the gap between germline ends came to 17 bases. From germline, CDR1 is LGHNA and CDR2 YNFKEQ. CDR3 sequence (DNA): TGTGCCAGCAGCCAAGATCAGGGGCAGGGGAACCACGAGCAGTACTTC. Translated, it gives CASSQDQGQGNHEQYF.

The chain joins TRBV28 to TRBJ1-4; D may be TRBD1 (5 bases). This CDR3 spans 14 amino acids. CDR1 and CDR2 (germline): MDHEN, SYDVKM. Trimming shortened V by 10 bases and J by 4 bases, and 16 bases separated the two germline ends. The CDR3 sequence is CATLGAGINEKLFF. The DNA for the CDR3 is TGTGCCACTCTAGGGGCAGGGATTAATGAAAAACTGTTTTTT.

The V call is TRBV5-6, the J call TRBJ1-2; the D is unclear. V was shortened by 1 base and J by 8 bases, with 9 bases between the two germline ends. From germline, CDR1 is SGHDT and CDR2 YYEEEE. The CDR3 is made up of 12 amino acids. CDR3 nucleotide sequence: TGTGCCAGCAGCTTGTCGGGCGGGGGCTACACCTTC. Translated: CASSLSGGGYTF.

This CDR3 reads CSSRGGSVVQTQYF. Written as DNA, the CDR3 is TGCAGCTCTAGGGGGGGCTCGGTGGTGCAGACCCAGTACTTC. The V and J genes are TRBV29-1 and TRBJ2-5; D is perhaps TRBD2 (7 bases). The germline CDR1 and CDR2 sequences are SQVTM and ANQGSEA. The V and J ends lost 8 bases and 6 bases respectively, with 22 bases between them. The CDR3 spans 14 residues.

The V gene is TRBV19, the J gene TRBJ2-3; 8 bases are a match to TRBD1. The CDR3 runs to 14 residues. The ends lost 3 bases at V and 4 bases at J; junction bases unmatched: 3. CDR1 LNHDA and CDR2 SQIVND come from the germline V gene (reference sequence). In nucleotides, the CDR3 is TGTGCCAGTAGTATTGGACAGGGTGCAGATACGCAGTATTTT. Amino acid sequence: CASSIGQGADTQYF.

This clone was picked up a small number of times. V is TRBV9 and J is TRBJ2-7; perhaps TRBD1 as D (6 bases). V was trimmed by 4 bases and J by 6 bases, leaving 20 bases between them. CDR3 size: 15 residues. CDR1 is SGDLS and CDR2 is YYNGEE in the germline V gene. Here the CDR3 reads CASSTQDRPGSEQYF. CDR3 nucleotide sequence: TGTGCCAGCAGCACCCAGGACAGACCTGGGAGCGAGCAGTACTTC.

This sequence joins TRBV10-1 and TRBJ1-6; 7 bases map to TRBD1. The CDR3 totals 12 residues. Trimming cost V 7 bases and J 8 bases; bases outside gene matches: 2. Per the germline V gene, CDR1 is WNHNN and CDR2 is SYGVQD (reference sequence). As DNA, the CDR3 is TGCGCCAGCAAGGGGGCCTATTCACCCCTCCACTTT. Its protein product is CASKGAYSPLHF.

This chain joins TRBV18 and TRBJ1-2; 8 bases are a match to TRBD1. Germline V CDR1 and CDR2: KGHSH, LQKENI. The CDR3 totals 15 residues. V shed 1 base, J shed 6 bases, and the junction held 7 bases outside the gene matches. The CDR3 protein is CASSPRDRGDHGYTF. As DNA, the CDR3 is TGTGCCAGCTCACCACGCGACAGGGGTGATCATGGCTACACCTTC. The full variable domain, its missing parts supplied by reference TRBV18 and TRBJ1-2, is NAGVMQNPRHLVRRRGQEARLRCSPMKGHSHVYWYRQLPEEGLKFMVYLQKENIIDESGMPKERFSAEFPKEGPSILRIQQVVRGDSAAYFCASSPRDRGDHGYTFGSGTRLTVV.

The V call is TRBV30, the J call TRBJ2-7; no clear D. This CDR3 contains 12 residues. Trimming took off 2 bases at V and 3 bases at J, with 8 bases between the two ends. Germline lookup yields CDR1 GTSNPN and CDR2 SVGIG (reference sequence). CDR3 amino acids: CAWSNPVYEQYF. The CDR3 coding sequence is TGTGCCTGGAGTAACCCGGTCTACGAGCAGTACTTC. The full variable domain, completed using reference TRBV30 and TRBJ2-7, is SQTIHQWPATLVQPVGSPLSLECTVEGTSNPNLYWYRQAAGRGLQLLFYSVGIGQISSEVPQNLSASRPQDRQFILSSKKLLLSDSGFYLCAWSNPVYEQYFGPGTRLTVT.

V gene TRBV9 combines with J gene TRBJ1-1, with D possibly being TRBD1 (6 bases). V was pared by 0 bases and J by 5 bases, with 14 bases between. The germline gives CDR1 SGDLS, CDR2 YYNGEE. The CDR3 has 15 amino acids. The CDR3: CASSVGGGTGTEAFF. For the CDR3, the DNA is TGTGCCAGCAGCGTAGGAGGGGGAACGGGTACTGAAGCTTTCTTT.

The CDR3 bases are TGTGCCACGGGAGGGACAGGGTATCAATACGAGCAGTACTTC. Its protein product is CATGGTGYQYEQYF. This rearrangement joins TRBV10-3 to TRBJ2-7; tentative D call: TRBD1 (9 bases). There are 14 residues in the CDR3. Trimming pared 10 bases from V and 4 bases from J, leaving 20 bases between. Germline V gene sequence: CDR1 ENHRY, CDR2 SYGVKD.

The genes are TRBV5-4 and TRBJ2-7; 8 bases match TRBD1. Trimming cost V 3 bases and J 2 bases; bases outside gene matches: 4. This CDR3 has 14 amino acids. The germline V gene has CDR1 SGHNT and CDR2 YYREEE (reference sequence). In DNA form, the CDR3 reads TGTGCCAGCAGCTCTCAGGGGGCTACCTACGAGCAGTACTTC. This encodes CASSSQGATYEQYF.